Shown below are 16 T cell receptor beta chains from a single sample sequenced in a study of control samples from healthy donors and cancer patients. Only in-frame clones appear in the TCRdb table, and some are missing; sequencing was by immunoSEQ multiplex PCR. The table has under 200,000 clones, approximately 93% seen once; the top ten hold about 9.3%. Material for sequencing was blood. The source of these receptors is a woman between 35 and 50 years old in good health.

The V and J genes are TRBV27 and TRBJ1-4, with 8 nucleotides matching TRBD1. Germline-derived CDR1 and CDR2 are MNHEY and SMNVEV (reference sequence). The V and J ends lost 6 bases and 7 bases, in that order; junction bases with no gene match: 7. The CDR3 consists of 14 residues. The CDR3 bases are TGTGCCAGCAGAAAGACAGGGGTGGGTGAAAAACTGTTTTTT. Protein sequence: CASRKTGVGEKLFF.

This chain links TRBV23-1 with TRBJ1-1; D not resolved. TRBV23-1 is designated an ORF whose function remains uncertain. The germline V and J ends were trimmed by 0 bases and 2 bases, with 10 bases remaining between them. The CDR3 consists of 15 residues. CDR3 residues: CASSQSPGRNTEAFF. The CDR3 nucleotides are TGCGCCAGCAGTCAATCCCCCGGGAGAAACACTGAAGCTTTCTTT.

The J gene is TRBJ1-5, the V gene TRBV28; no firm D call. Deletions cut 2 bases from V and 0 bases from J, with 8 bases between. Germline loops: CDR1 MDHEN, CDR2 SYDVKM. This CDR3 has 15 amino acids. The CDR3 region has the DNA TGTGCCAGCAGTTTAAACGGCCTTAGCAATCAGCCCCAGCATTTT. Translating it yields CASSLNGLSNQPQHF.

CDR3 sequence reads: CASRDRQGGQPQHF. The CDR3 DNA reads TGTGCCAGCAGAGACCGACAGGGAGGTCAGCCCCAGCATTTT. J is TRBJ1-5 and V is TRBV2, with 7 bases fitting TRBD1. V lost 6 bases and J lost 6; bases outside the gene matches: 8. Germline V CDR1 and CDR2: SNHLY, FYNNEI. This CDR3 has 14 amino acids.

J is TRBJ1-1 and V is TRBV11-2, with D maybe TRBD1 (5 bases). CDR1 SGHAT and CDR2 FQNNGV come from the germline V gene. Trimming stripped 1 base from V and 1 base from J, with 7 bases between. The CDR3 contains 14 residues. The CDR3 DNA sequence: TGTGCCAGCAGCTTAGGTGGACAGAACACTGAAGCTTTCTTT. It encodes CASSLGGQNTEAFF.

The chain is built from TRBV19 and TRBJ2-6; 8 bases match TRBD1. Trimming cost V 4 bases and J 3 bases; bases outside gene matches: 11. Germline V CDR1 and CDR2: LNHDA, SQIVND (reference sequence). The CDR3 runs to 18 residues. The CDR3 DNA reads TGTGCCAGTAGTAATGGACAGGGAAATTTTTTTGGGGCCAACGTCCTGACTTTC. Protein product: CASSNGQGNFFGANVLTF.

This clone has a handful of counts. The rearrangement links TRBV25-1 to TRBJ1-2, with D perhaps TRBD1 (5 bases). This CDR3 spans 12 amino acids. Germline V gene data show CDR1 as MGHDK and CDR2 as SYGVNS. V lost 6 bases and J 8 bases, leaving 13 bases between the germline ends. CDR3 protein: CASSLGGYGYTF. For the CDR3, the DNA is TGTGCCAGCAGCCTCGGGGGGTACGGCTACACCTTC.

J is TRBJ1-1 and V is TRBV9, with D maybe TRBD1 (5 bases). V lost 4 bases and J 5 bases, leaving 15 bases between the germline ends. This CDR3 has 14 amino acids. Germline-derived CDR1 and CDR2 are SGDLS and YYNGEE. In DNA form, the CDR3 reads TGTGCCAGCAGCCAGACCCAGGGTGGGACTGAAGCTTTCTTT. Protein product: CASSQTQGGTEAFF.

This chain links TRBV10-3 with TRBJ2-1; 9 bases agree with TRBD2. CDR3 size: 15 residues. The germline gives CDR1 ENHRY, CDR2 SYGVKD. The V gene end was trimmed by 4 bases and the J gene end by 5 bases; junction bases not matched to a gene: 6. For the CDR3, the DNA is TGTGCCATCAGTGGGCCTAGCGGGAAGGACAATGAGCAGTTCTTC. Its protein is CAISGPSGKDNEQFF.

The gene calls are TRBV2 and TRBJ1-4; TRBD1 is a possible D gene (5 bases). The V gene lost 6 bases and the J gene lost 1 base, with 18 bases spanning the gap. The CDR3 is 17 amino acids. The germline gives CDR1 SNHLY, CDR2 FYNNEI. The CDR3 reads CASRALNLRETNEKLFF. In DNA, the CDR3 is TGTGCCAGCAGGGCCCTCAACCTCAGGGAAACTAATGAAAAACTGTTTTTT.

The rearrangement joins TRBV15 to TRBJ1-5; 11 nucleotides line up with TRBD1. With V trimmed by 1 base and J by 7 bases, 0 bases remained unmatched. The CDR3 is made up of 14 amino acids. Germline assignment: CDR1 LNHNV and CDR2 YYDKDF (reference sequence). CDR3 amino acids: CATSRGTGGQPQHF. In DNA form, the CDR3 reads TGTGCCACCAGCAGAGGGACAGGGGGCCAGCCCCAGCATTTT.

The V call is TRBV10-3, the J call TRBJ1-2; 7 bases map to TRBD1. With V trimmed by 6 bases and J by 4 bases, 8 bases remained unmatched. This CDR3 has 14 amino acids. Germline CDR1 ENHRY, CDR2 SYGVKD. The DNA for the CDR3 is TGTGCCATCAGCGACGCCGGGACAGTCTATGGCTACACCTTC. Translating gives CAISDAGTVYGYTF.

The rearrangement uses TRBV7-3 and TRBJ1-1, with D uncertain. The CDR3 is made up of 14 amino acids. Looked up from germline, CDR1 is SGHTA and CDR2 is FQGTGA. Trimming removed 3 bases from V and 3 bases from J, with 11 bases in between. CDR3 nucleotide sequence: TGTGCCAGCAGCTTCGGGGATTGGGACACTGAAGCTTTCTTT. The encoded protein is CASSFGDWDTEAFF.

The rearrangement links TRBV6-4 to TRBJ2-2; tentative D call: TRBD2 (5 bases). This CDR3 has 19 residues. Germline loops: CDR1 MRHNA, CDR2 SNTAGT. The V gene lost 0 bases and the J gene lost 0 bases, with 17 bases spanning the gap. CDR3 DNA: TGTGCCAGCAGTGACTCACCCTTTGGTGAGGGATCGAACACCGGGGAGCTGTTTTTT. It yields the protein CASSDSPFGEGSNTGELFF.

The V call is TRBV18, the J call TRBJ1-2, with 11 bases fitting TRBD1. The trim removed 0 bases at V and 6 bases at J, leaving 0 bases unmatched. Germline CDR1 is KGHSH and CDR2 is LQKENI. The CDR3 is 14 amino acids. The CDR3 loop reads CASSPPDRGHGYTF. CDR3 DNA: TGTGCCAGCTCACCACCGGACAGGGGGCATGGCTACACCTTC.

V is TRBV7-9 and J is TRBJ1-1, with 7 positions matching TRBD1. V shed 5 bases and J 0 bases; nucleotides not matched to a gene: 3. Per germline, CDR1 SEHNR and CDR2 FQNEAQ (reference sequence). The CDR3 sequence is 14 residues long. The CDR3 spells CASSRGQMNTEAFF. The CDR3 DNA reads as TGTGCCAGCAGCAGGGGACAGATGAACACTGAAGCTTTCTTT.